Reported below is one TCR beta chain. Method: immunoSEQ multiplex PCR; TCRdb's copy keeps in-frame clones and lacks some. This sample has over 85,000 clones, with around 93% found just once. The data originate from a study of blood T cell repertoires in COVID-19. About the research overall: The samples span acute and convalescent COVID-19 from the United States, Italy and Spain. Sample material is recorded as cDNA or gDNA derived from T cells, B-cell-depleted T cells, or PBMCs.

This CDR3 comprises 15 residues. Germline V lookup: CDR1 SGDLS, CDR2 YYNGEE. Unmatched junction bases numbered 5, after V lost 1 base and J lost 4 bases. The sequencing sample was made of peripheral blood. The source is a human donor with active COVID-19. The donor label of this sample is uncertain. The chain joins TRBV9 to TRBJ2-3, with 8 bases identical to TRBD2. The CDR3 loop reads CASSVISGAPDTQYF. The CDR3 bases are TGTGCCAGCAGCGTAATTAGCGGGGCCCCAGATACGCAGTATTTT.